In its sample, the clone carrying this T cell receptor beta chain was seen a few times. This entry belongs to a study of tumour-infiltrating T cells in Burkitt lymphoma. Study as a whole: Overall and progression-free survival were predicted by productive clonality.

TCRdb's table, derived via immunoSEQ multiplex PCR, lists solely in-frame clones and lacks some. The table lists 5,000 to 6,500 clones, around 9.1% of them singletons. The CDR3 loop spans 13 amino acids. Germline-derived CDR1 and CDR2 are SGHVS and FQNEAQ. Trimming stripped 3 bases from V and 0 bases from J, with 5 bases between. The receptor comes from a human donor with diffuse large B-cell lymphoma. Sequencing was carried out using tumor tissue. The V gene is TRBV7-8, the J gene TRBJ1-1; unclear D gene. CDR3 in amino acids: CASSFRLNTEAFF. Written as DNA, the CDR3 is TGTGCCAGCAGCTTTAGACTGAACACTGAAGCTTTCTTT.